This T cell receptor beta chain was sequenced in a study of response to subunit inactivated influenza vaccine (dated by TCRdb to the late 2010s). Broadly, across the study: Deep quantitative profiling of the T cell receptor repertoire was used in the study to follow responses to a trivalent subunit inactivated influenza vaccine.

Receptor libraries were prepared by RT-PCR. The sequencer was an Illumina HiSeq 2500. Using fastp trimming at Q25 and MiXCR clonotype assembly, TCRdb reanalyzed the public sequencing data and kept in-frame beta chains. When rows share a CDR3 protein, they turn into one entry using the most common DNA and genes. Recorded for this sample are approximately 300,000 distinct CDR3 sequences; approximately 20% of them occurred a single time. The ten most abundant clones make up around 10% of the sample. Note on this clonotype: No cognate antigen has been identified for it. No base-level quality is on record; no much larger clone is a single base apart.

Here is what the overall study found, with its caveats: According to the authors, only a limited number of new T cells may be recruited by each seasonal influenza vaccination.

The receptor's source is a man between 50 and 70 years old who received an inactivated influenza vaccine. Donor details come from another sample of the same person, matched by shared clones. Sequencing used PBMCs from blood, obtained 21 months after vaccination.

The CDR3 protein sequence reads: CASSWGQVDYGYTF. The nucleotide sequence is TGCGCCAGCAGCTGGGGACAGGTCGACTATGGCTACACCTTC. The chain is made from TRBV5-1 and TRBJ1-2; 8 central nucleotides agree with TRBD1. Trimming accounts for 3 bases at V and 3 bases at J, while the number of junction bases matched to no gene is 4. Inclusive of the bounding cysteine and phenylalanine, the CDR3 is 14 residues long. The entry retains the CDR3 DNA only, 42 bases that are in frame from base 1. Based on the germline V gene, the CDR1 and CDR2 sequences are SGHRS and YFSETQ.